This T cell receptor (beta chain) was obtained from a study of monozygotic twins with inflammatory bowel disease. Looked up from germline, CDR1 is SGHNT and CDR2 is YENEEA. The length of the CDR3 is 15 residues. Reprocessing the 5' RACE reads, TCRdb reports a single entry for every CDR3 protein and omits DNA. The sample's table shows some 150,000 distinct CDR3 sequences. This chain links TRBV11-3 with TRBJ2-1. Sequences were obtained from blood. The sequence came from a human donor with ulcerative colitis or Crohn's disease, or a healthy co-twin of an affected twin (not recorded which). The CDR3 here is CASSPDQSSYNEQFF.